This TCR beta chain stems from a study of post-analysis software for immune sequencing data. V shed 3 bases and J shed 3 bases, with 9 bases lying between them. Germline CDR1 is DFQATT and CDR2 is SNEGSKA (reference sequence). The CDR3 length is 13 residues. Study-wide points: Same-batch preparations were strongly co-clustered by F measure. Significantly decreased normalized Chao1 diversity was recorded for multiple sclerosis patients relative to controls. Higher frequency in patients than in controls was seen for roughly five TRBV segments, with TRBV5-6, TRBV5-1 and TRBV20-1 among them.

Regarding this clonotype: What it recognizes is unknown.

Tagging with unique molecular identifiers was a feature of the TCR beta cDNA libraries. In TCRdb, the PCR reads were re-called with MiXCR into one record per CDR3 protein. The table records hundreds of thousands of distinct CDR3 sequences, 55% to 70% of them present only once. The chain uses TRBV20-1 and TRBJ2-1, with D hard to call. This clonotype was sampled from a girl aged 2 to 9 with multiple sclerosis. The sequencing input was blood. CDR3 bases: TGCAGTGCTAGTAGGCGCAACTACAATGAGCAGTTCTTC. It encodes CSASRRNYNEQFF.